This is a list of T cell receptor beta chains from one sample in a study of chemoradiotherapy in HPV16-positive cancers. Data came from immunoSEQ multiplex PCR; TCRdb stores just in-frame clones and leaves some out. The sample has a few thousand clones; about 74% are singletons. The sequences come from tumor tissue, collected from a patient who underwent chemoradiotherapy. The receptors here all came from a human donor with HPV-associated anogenital cancer. The CDR3 runs from the conserved cysteine through the conserved F or W. D genes are given only for firm matches. A row's size may be missing; if present it is once, few, many or a size class.

TRBJ2-3,.,.,12,TRBV7-8,TGTGCCAGCAGCTTAGGAACAGATACGCAGTATTTT,CASSLGTDTQYF
TRBJ2-7,.,TRBD2,17,TRBV7-8,TGTGCCAGCAGCTTAGCGGGGGGGACTAGCGCTGCCTACGAGCAGTACTTC,CASSLAGGTSAAYEQYF
TRBJ2-1,.,TRBD1,13,TRBV30,TGTGCCCGACAGGGACAGGGCTACAATGAGCAGTTCTTC,CARQGQGYNEQFF
TRBJ1-1,.,.,14,TRBV10-2,TGCGCCAGTCGAACCGGGACGGGGAACACTGAAGCTTTCTTT,CASRTGTGNTEAFF
TRBJ1-4,.,.,13,TRBV15,TGTGCCACCAGCAGACAGGGCTGGGAAAAACTGTTTTTT,CATSRQGWEKLFF
TRBJ1-2,once,.,12,TRBV2,TGTGCCAGCGATTCACAGGGTTACGGCTACACCTTC,CASDSQGYGYTF
TRBJ2-7,.,.,13,TRBV28,TGTGCCAGCAGTCTCTCGTTACGACCGGAGCAGTACTTC,CASSLSLRPEQYF
TRBJ1-2,.,.,14,TRBV10-3,TGTGCCATCGGGGGCGACAATTCTAACTATGGCTACACCTTC,CAIGGDNSNYGYTF
TRBJ2-7,.,.,17,TRBV7-9,TGTGCCAGCAGCTCTGGATGGGGGCCGGAGGATAAAGACGAGCAGTACTTC,CASSSGWGPEDKDEQYF
TRBJ2-3,.,TRBD2,16,TRBV7-7,TGTGCTAGCAGCTTAGGACTAGCGGGAGCCACAGATACGCAGTATTTT,CASSLGLAGATDTQYF
TRBJ2-1,few,TRBD2,19,TRBV7-6,TGTGCCAGCAGCTTAGATGGCACCTCCGGGACTAGCGGGAGGCATGAGCAGTTCTTC,CASSLDGTSGTSGRHEQFF
TRBJ2-3,.,.,13,TRBV11-2,TGTGCCAGCAGCTCGTGGGGGACAGATACGCAGTATTTT,CASSSWGTDTQYF
TRBJ2-2,.,.,14,TRBV21-1,TGTGCCGGGGAACAGGGGGGAGGTACCGGGGAGCTGTTTTTT,CAGEQGGGTGELFF
TRBJ2-1,.,.,13,TRBV28,TGTGCCAGCAGTTTATCCGGGACACGGGAGCAGTTCTTC,CASSLSGTREQFF
TRBJ2-3,.,TRBD2,14,TRBV10-3,TGTGCCATCAACTCGGGGGGGGTCACAGATACGCAGTATTTT,CAINSGGVTDTQYF
TRBJ2-7,few,TRBD1,16,TRBV7-2,TGTGCCAGCAGCTTAGGAGGCGGGACAGGGGCTTACGAGCAGTACTTC,CASSLGGGTGAYEQYF
TRBJ2-1,.,TRBD2,18,TRBV19,TGTGCCAGTAGTATAGATCGGCTAGCGGGAGTTGGCAACAATGAGCAGTTCTTC,CASSIDRLAGVGNNEQFF
TRBJ1-1,.,.,13,TRBV7-9,TGTGCCAGCGGGGGTGGGCACTACACTGAAGCTTTCTTT,CASGGGHYTEAFF
TRBJ2-7,.,.,17,TRBV28,TGTGCCAGCAGCAACTTTGAGGTTCGGGCCACCCTGGACGAGCAGTACTTC,CASSNFEVRATLDEQYF
TRBJ2-1,.,TRBD2,14,TRBV11-2,TGTGCCAGCAGCTCCGGGGGGGAAGGAAGTGAGCAGTTCTTC,CASSSGGEGSEQFF
TRBJ2-5,.,.,15,TRBV9,TGTGCCAGCAGCGTAAGCTGGGTCGGTGGAGAGACCCAGTACTTC,CASSVSWVGGETQYF
TRBJ2-7,once,TRBD2,18,TRBV11-2,TGTGCCAGCAGCTTAGTGCACGCGGGAGGGATAATCAACACCGAGCAGTACTTC,CASSLVHAGGIINTEQYF
TRBJ1-2,large,TRBD1,13,TRBV5-6,TGTGCCAGCAGACCGGGACAGACCTATGGCTACACCTTC,CASRPGQTYGYTF
TRBJ1-4,.,TRBD1,15,TRBV5-1,TGCGCCAGCAGCTTGGCAGGGACAGGAACCGAAAAACTGTTTTTT,CASSLAGTGTEKLFF
TRBJ1-5,.,.,12,TRBV6-1,TGTGCCAGCACCGTGGGGGACCAGCCCCAGCATTTT,CASTVGDQPQHF
TRBJ1-1,.,.,13,TRBV10-3,TGTGCCATCATGGCAGGACTTGGGACTGAAGCTTTCTTT,CAIMAGLGTEAFF
TRBJ2-6,few,TRBD1,18,TRBV30,TGTGCCTGGAGAGGCTATGCAGGGGGCCTCTCTGGGGCCAACGTCCTGACTTTC,CAWRGYAGGLSGANVLTF
TRBJ2-2,.,.,13,TRBV7-7,TGTGCTAGCAGCTTAGCCGAGGGCGGGGAGCTGTTTTTT,CASSLAEGGELFF
TRBJ2-7,.,.,15,TRBV27,TGTGCCAGCAGTTCCCGACAGCCCGGCGACTACGAGCAGTACTTC,CASSSRQPGDYEQYF
TRBJ1-5,.,.,11,TRBV23-1,TGCGCCAAACACCTTAATCAGCCCCAGCATTTT,CAKHLNQPQHF
TRBJ1-2,.,.,16,TRBV18,TGTGCCAGCTCACCACTACGTGGGCTCTCTAACTATGGCTACACCTTC,CASSPLRGLSNYGYTF
TRBJ2-2,few,.,13,TRBV4-2,TGTGCCAGCAATGTATATGGGGCCGGGGAGCTGTTTTTT,CASNVYGAGELFF
TRBJ1-1,.,TRBD1,15,TRBV5-4,TGTGCCAGCGCCAGACAGGGTGGTAGGAACACTGAAGCTTTCTTT,CASARQGGRNTEAFF
TRBJ2-2,.,TRBD1,14,TRBV27,TGTGCCAGCAGGACGACAGGGTCAACCGGGGAGCTGTTTTTT,CASRTTGSTGELFF
TRBJ2-3,few,.,13,TRBV27,TGTGCCAGCACCGATCAGGCCGCAGATACGCAGTATTTT,CASTDQAADTQYF
TRBJ2-1,once,TRBD2,15,TRBV6-5,TGTGCCAGCAGTTACCTCCGCGGGAGGATCAATGAGCAGTTCTTC,CASSYLRGRINEQFF
TRBJ2-1,.,.,19,TRBV23-1,TGCGCCAGCAGTCAATCGGGGTCAAGTGCCCCTGGGATCTACAATGAGCAGTTCTTC,CASSQSGSSAPGIYNEQFF
TRBJ1-4,.,.,15,TRBV7-9,TGTGCCAGCAGGCCTTCTTCCCTTCCTAATGAAAAACTGTTTTTT,CASRPSSLPNEKLFF
TRBJ1-3,.,TRBD1,15,TRBV7-9,TGTGCCTCGTCCTTTCAGGGGGCAAGTGGAAACACCATATATTTT,CASSFQGASGNTIYF
TRBJ2-1,.,.,14,TRBV5-1,TGCGCCAGCAGCTTGGGACGGGATTACAATGAGCAGTTCTTC,CASSLGRDYNEQFF